What follows is one T cell receptor beta chain and its context. This entry belongs to a study of CD8 T cells in ankylosing spondylitis. Germline V gene sequence: CDR1 SQVTM, CDR2 ANQGSEA. This CDR3 spans 11 amino acids. Trimming pared 3 bases from V and 6 bases from J, leaving 7 bases between. It was by quantitative 5'-RACE with molecular barcodes that TCR beta libraries were made. TCRdb re-derived calls from the 5' RACE reads in MiXCR, one entry per CDR3 protein. The sample includes 80,000 to 100,000 distinct CDR3 sequences, roughly 8.3% seen only once; the top ten take 9.5% to 10%. This receptor was identified in a male donor with ankylosing spondylitis or in good health (not recorded which). The genes are TRBV29-1 and TRBJ2-3; a weak D match, TRBD2 (5 bases). Sequenced: blood, either unsorted or a sorted T cell fraction (not recorded which). The CDR3: CSVEEVDTQYF. CDR3 coding DNA: TGCAGCGTTGAGGAGGTGGATACGCAGTATTTT.